This T cell receptor beta chain is drawn from a study of regulatory T cells in long-lasting Graves disease. Time point of the sample: newly diagnosed GD, antithyroid drugs for less than 3 months. RNA isolated from PBMCs was used to make the TCR library. The authors diagnosed Graves' disease using American Thyroid Association guidelines. For TCR beta, libraries came from iRepertoire HTBI primers and Arm-PCR of CDR3 regions. Authors' analysis steps: Sequenced samples collectively carried about 62 TRBV and roughly 15 TRBJ segments. TCRdb reanalysed the multiplex PCR reads using MiXCR and keeps one entry per CDR3 protein. These V and J calls rely on TCRdb rather than the paper's analysis. This sample has approximately 390,000 distinct CDR3 sequences, with 15% to 20% found just once. Trimming took 5 bases from V and 3 from J; bases not matched to a gene: 10. The germline CDR1 and CDR2 sequences are SGHVS and FQNEAQ. This CDR3 has 17 amino acids.

The same data also contributed to another study, on T cells in Graves' hyperthyroidism and ophthalmopathy. As that study records: A model using 13 V-J features told ophthalmopathy apart from stable hyperthyroidism.

The J gene is TRBJ2-1, the V gene TRBV7-8; TRBD2 aligns across 10 bases. The TCR sequence derives from a woman under 30 with Graves disease. Sequenced here: peripheral blood mononuclear cells (PBMCs), sampled at new diagnosis, from a patient treated with antithyroid drugs. The DNA for the CDR3 is TGTGCCAGCAGCCCCTGGGATAGCGGGAGGTTCTACAATGAGCAGTTCTTC. Its protein is CASSPWDSGRFYNEQFF. Together with reference TRBV7-8 and TRBJ2-1, the CDR3 gives the full variable domain: GAGVSQSPRYKVAKRGQDVALRCDPISGHVSLFWYQQALGQGPEFLTYFQNEAQLDKSGLPSDRFFAERPEGSVSTLKIQRTQQEDSAVYLCASSPWDSGRFYNEQFFGPGTRLTVL.